Here is one T cell receptor (beta chain) with its context. This clone was counted a single time. What antigen it recognizes has not been identified. Base qualities are not at hand, and no much larger clone is one base apart. The junction shows trimming of 4 bases on V and 8 bases on J, and the gene matches do not reach 4 bases of it. CDR1 and CDR2 are drawn from the germline V gene: KGHDR, SFDVKD. The CDR3 spans 14 residues, from the cysteine through the phenylalanine. Just CDR3 DNA is preserved here, 42 bases in frame from base 1. The immunoSEQ Assay, a bias-controlled multiplex PCR, was used to amplify TCRbeta CDR3 regions from genomic DNA. The study's processing was this. Nucleated cell counts per sample were estimated from amplification of reference gene primers within the assay. To quantify the absolute abundance of each unique TCRbeta CDR3 rearrangement, sequence reads were collapsed and filtered. For each sample, productive Simpson clonality was calculated as the square root of Simpson's diversity index over productive rearrangements. The table was pulled from immuneACCESS by TCRdb, which kept in-frame rearrangements only. Such tables lose some clones; where checked, under half of the loss comes from unresolved V genes, and the rest has no known cause. The DNA was the basis for D and trimming; V, J and clone size are from that table. A total of about 89,000 clones appear in this sample, 60% to 85% of them only once. The ten biggest clones cover over 40% of the sample.

Each collaborating institution followed its own protocols to collect whole blood in K2EDTA tubes. For TCRbeta analysis, collaborators shipped samples as frozen whole blood, isolated PBMCs, or DNA extracted from either of those sample types. The data were obtained in a study of blood T cell repertoires in COVID-19 (dated by TCRdb to between 2020 and 2021). A note on the overall study: Samples covering the acute and convalescent phases of COVID-19 were provided by collaborators in the United States, Italy and Spain. The prospective study material was composed of cDNA or gDNA derived from T cells, B-cell-depleted T cells, or PBMCs. Deeply sampled blood TCRbeta repertoires from subjects exposed to, actively infected with, or recovered from COVID-19 were included in the dataset. A freely available public database, intended as a resource for researchers studying the immune response to SARS-CoV-2, is where the repertoires were released. The samples were drawn from the first 160 participants of the ongoing ImmuneRACE study and from some 1,300 subjects provided by 6 global collaborators. The sample metadata nearly always contained a de-identified subject ID, COVID-19 status, age in years and sex. Where HLA class I and class II types were available, the types were taken from metadata supplied by the sample provider, not from assay-based typing. What the research found in general, with its limitations: The quantity of clinical and demographic metadata differed by source and by participant and was supplied without curation.

What was sequenced was peripheral blood. This chain is built from TRBV24-1 and TRBJ1-4, and TRBD1 matches 9 of the central bases. The receptor's source is a human donor in a cohort sampled during active COVID-19. The DNA is as follows: TGTGCCACCAGTGACGGGACAGGGAGGGAAAAACTGTTTTTT. Its protein is CATSDGTGREKLFF.